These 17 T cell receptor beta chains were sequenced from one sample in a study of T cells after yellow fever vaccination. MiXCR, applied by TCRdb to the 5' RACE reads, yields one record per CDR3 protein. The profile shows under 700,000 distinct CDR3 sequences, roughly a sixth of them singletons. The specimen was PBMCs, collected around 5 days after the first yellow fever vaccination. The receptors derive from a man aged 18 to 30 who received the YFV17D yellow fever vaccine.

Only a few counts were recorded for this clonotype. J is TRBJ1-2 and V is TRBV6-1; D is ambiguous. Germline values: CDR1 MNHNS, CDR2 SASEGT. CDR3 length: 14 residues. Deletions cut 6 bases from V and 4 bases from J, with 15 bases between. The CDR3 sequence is CASSRPYGTYGYTF. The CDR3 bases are TGTGCCAGCAGCCGGCCCTACGGAACCTATGGCTACACCTTC.

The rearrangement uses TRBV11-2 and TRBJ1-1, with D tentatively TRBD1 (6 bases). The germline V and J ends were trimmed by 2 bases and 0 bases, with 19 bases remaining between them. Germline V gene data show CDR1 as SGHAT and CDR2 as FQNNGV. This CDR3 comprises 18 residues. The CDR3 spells CASSLQWGAPDLNTEAFF. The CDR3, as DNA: TGTGCCAGCAGCTTACAGTGGGGGGCCCCTGATTTGAACACTGAAGCTTTCTTT.

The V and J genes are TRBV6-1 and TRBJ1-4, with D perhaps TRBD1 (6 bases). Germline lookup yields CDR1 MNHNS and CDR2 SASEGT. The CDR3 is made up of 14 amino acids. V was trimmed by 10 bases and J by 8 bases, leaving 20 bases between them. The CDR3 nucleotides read TGTGCCACAACCGCGCAGGGGAGGACCGAAAAACTGTTTTTT. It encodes CATTAQGRTEKLFF.

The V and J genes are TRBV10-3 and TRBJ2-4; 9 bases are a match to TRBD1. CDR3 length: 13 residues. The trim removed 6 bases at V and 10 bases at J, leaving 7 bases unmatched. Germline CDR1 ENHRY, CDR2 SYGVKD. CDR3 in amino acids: CAISPDRGQIQYF. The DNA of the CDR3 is TGTGCCATCAGCCCGGACAGGGGCCAAATTCAGTACTTC.

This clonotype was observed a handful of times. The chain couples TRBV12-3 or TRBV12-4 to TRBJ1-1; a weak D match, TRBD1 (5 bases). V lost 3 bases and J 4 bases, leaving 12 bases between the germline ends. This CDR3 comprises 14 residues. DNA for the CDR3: TGTGCCAGCAGTTTTGGGGCAGGGACCACTGAAGCTTTCTTT. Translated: CASSFGAGTTEAFF.

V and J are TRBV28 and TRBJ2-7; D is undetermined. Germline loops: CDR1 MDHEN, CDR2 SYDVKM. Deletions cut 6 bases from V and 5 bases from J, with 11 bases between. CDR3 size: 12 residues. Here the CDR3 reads CASRSRLDEQYF. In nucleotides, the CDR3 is TGTGCCAGCAGATCTAGGTTAGACGAGCAGTACTTC.

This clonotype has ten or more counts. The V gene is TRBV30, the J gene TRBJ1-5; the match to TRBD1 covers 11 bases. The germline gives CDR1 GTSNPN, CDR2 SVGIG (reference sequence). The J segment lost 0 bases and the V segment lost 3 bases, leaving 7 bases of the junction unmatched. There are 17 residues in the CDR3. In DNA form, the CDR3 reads TGTGCCTGGAGCCGCGGGACAGGGGGATATAGCAATCAGCCCCAGCATTTT. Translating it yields CAWSRGTGGYSNQPQHF.

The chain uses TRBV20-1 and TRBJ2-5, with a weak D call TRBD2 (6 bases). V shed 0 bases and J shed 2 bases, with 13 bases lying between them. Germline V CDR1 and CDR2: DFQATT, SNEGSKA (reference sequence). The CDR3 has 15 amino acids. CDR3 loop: CSARDTGTFQETQYF. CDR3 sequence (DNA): TGCAGTGCTAGAGATACCGGGACTTTTCAAGAGACCCAGTACTTC.

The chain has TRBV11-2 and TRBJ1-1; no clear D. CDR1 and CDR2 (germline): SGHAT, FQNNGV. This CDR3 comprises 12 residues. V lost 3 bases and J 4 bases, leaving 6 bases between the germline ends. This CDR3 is CASSFEFTEAFF. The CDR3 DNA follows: TGTGCCAGCAGCTTCGAGTTCACTGAAGCTTTCTTT.

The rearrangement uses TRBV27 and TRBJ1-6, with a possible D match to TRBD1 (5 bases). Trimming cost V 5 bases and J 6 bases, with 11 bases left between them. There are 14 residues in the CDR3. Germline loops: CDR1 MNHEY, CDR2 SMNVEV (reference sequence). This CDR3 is CASSQGLGNSPLHF. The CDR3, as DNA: TGTGCCAGCAGTCAGGGTTTGGGTAATTCACCCCTCCACTTT.

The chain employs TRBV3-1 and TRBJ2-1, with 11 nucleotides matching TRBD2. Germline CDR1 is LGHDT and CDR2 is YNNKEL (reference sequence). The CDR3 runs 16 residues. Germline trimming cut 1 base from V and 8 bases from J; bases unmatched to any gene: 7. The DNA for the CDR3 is TGTGCCAGCAGCCAAGTAGCGGGGGGGCCCCTTGATGAGCAGTTCTTC. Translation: CASSQVAGGPLDEQFF.

The CDR3 is CASRRDFPYEQYF. CDR3 in DNA: TGTGCCAGCAGAAGGGACTTCCCCTACGAGCAGTACTTC. This sequence joins TRBV6-2 or TRBV6-3 and TRBJ2-7, with D possibly being TRBD2 (6 bases). The CDR3 spans 13 residues. V lost 6 bases, J lost 2 bases, and 11 bases lay in between. Germline CDR1 and CDR2: MNHEY and SVGEGT.

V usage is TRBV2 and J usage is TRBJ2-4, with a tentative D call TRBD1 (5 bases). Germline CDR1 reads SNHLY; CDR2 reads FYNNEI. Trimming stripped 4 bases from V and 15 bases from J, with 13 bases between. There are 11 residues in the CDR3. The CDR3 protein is CASSARGSPYF. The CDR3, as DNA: TGTGCCAGCAGTGCAAGGGGATCCCCGTACTTC. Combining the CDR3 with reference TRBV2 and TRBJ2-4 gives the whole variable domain EPEVTQTPSHQVTQMGQEVILRCVPISNHLYFYWYRQILGQKVEFLVSFYNNEISEKSEIFDDQFSVERPDGSNFTLKIRSTKLEDSAMYFCASSARGSPYFGAGTRLSVL.

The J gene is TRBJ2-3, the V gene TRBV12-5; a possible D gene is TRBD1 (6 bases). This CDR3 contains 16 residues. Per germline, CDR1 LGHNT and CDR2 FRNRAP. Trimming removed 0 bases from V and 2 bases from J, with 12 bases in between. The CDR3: CASGLVQGRSTDTQYF. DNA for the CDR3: TGTGCTAGTGGTTTGGTACAGGGCAGGTCCACAGATACGCAGTATTTT.

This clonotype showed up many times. The CDR3 coding sequence is TGTGCCAGCAGCTTGGCCGGGACCCCCCCCGGGGAGCTGTTTTTT. This translates into CASSLAGTPPGELFF. J is TRBJ2-2 and V is TRBV5-4; D could derive from TRBD1 or TRBD2 (5 bases each). The CDR3 runs to 15 residues. Trimming pared 0 bases from V and 6 bases from J, leaving 12 bases between. The V gene's germline CDR1 is SGHNT and CDR2 YYREEE (reference sequence).

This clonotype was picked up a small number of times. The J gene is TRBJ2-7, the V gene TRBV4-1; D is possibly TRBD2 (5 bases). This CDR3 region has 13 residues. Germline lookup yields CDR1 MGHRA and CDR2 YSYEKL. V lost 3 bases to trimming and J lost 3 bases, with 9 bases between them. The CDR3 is CASSQTSGYEQYV. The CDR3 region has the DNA TGCGCCAGCAGCCAGACCAGCGGCTACGAGCAGTACGTC.

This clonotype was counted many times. CDR3 nucleotides: TGCAGCGTCGTAGGTGGGGGACACCCCTTTGCCTACGAGCAGTACTTC. Its translation is CSVVGGGHPFAYEQYF. The chain links TRBV29-1 to TRBJ2-7, with a weak D call TRBD1 (6 bases). The germline gives CDR1 SQVTM, CDR2 ANQGSEA. Trimming left V 6 bases short and J 2 bases short, with 23 bases between. The length of the CDR3 is 16 residues.